The 5 T cell receptor beta chains below all came from one sample that was sequenced in a study of shared clonotypes between healthy human individuals. TCRdb's copy holds only in-frame clones and misses some; the assay was immunoSEQ multiplex PCR. The sample includes 600,000 or so clones, roughly 96% of them seen just once. Naivety among CD8 cells was defined by CD45RO negativity and positive CCR7 selection, thereby excluding terminally differentiated effector memory CD45RA+ cells. Specimen: naive CD8+ T cells sorted from blood. Every receptor here comes from a woman in her 30s in good health.

The chain is built from TRBV27 and TRBJ2-7; 8 positions match TRBD1. Germline lookup yields CDR1 MNHEY and CDR2 SMNVEV (reference sequence). V lost 5 bases, J lost 3 bases, and 6 bases stayed unmatched. The length of the CDR3 is 14 residues. The CDR3, as DNA: TGTGCCAGCAGTCCCTCGACAGGGGACTACGAGCAGTACTTC. Its translation: CASSPSTGDYEQYF.

The chain links TRBV6-6 to TRBJ2-7; 10 bases map to TRBD1. The junction had 9 bases not matched to a gene; V was cut back by 5 bases and J by 5 bases. Per germline, CDR1 MNHNY and CDR2 SVGAGI (reference sequence). CDR3 length: 15 residues. The CDR3 loop is CASSGTGASRNEQYF. The CDR3, as DNA: TGTGCCAGCAGTGGGACAGGGGCCTCTCGGAACGAGCAGTACTTC.

The chain uses TRBV14 and TRBJ2-7, with 12 bases aligning to TRBD2. Germline values: CDR1 SGHDN, CDR2 FVKESK. V lost 5 bases to trimming and J lost 4 bases; unmatched junction nucleotides: 9. There are 16 residues in the CDR3. The CDR3 reads CASSDLTSGRIYEQYF. The DNA of the CDR3 is TGTGCCAGCAGCGACCTTACTAGCGGGAGGATTTACGAGCAGTACTTC.

This rearrangement joins TRBV27 to TRBJ2-5; TRBD1 aligns across 8 bases. The CDR3 runs to 15 residues. The V and J ends lost 0 bases and 4 bases, in that order; junction bases with no gene match: 4. Germline CDR1 is MNHEY and CDR2 is SMNVEV (reference sequence). The CDR3 reads CASSLSDRAGETQYF. CDR3 DNA: TGTGCCAGCAGTTTATCGGACAGGGCCGGAGAGACCCAGTACTTC.

About this clone itself: The sample carries other DNA sequences with the same CDR3. This chain's CDR3 is CASSSEDEQYF. The CDR3, as DNA: TGTGCCAGCAGCTCAGAGGACGAGCAGTACTTC. This sequence joins TRBV5-4 and TRBJ2-7; D gene unclear. V lost 3 bases to trimming and J lost 5 bases, with 6 bases between them. The CDR3 extends over 11 amino acids. From germline, CDR1 is SGHNT and CDR2 YYREEE (reference sequence).